The next 14 T cell receptor beta chains were all read from a single sample in a study of beta chain features in type 1 diabetes. The investigators reverse transcribed all of the isolated RNA, so they sequenced expressed TCRB transcripts. Profiled with immunoSEQ multiplex PCR; TCRdb holds only in-frame clones, not every one. Here the sample spans over 700,000 clones, roughly 15% being singletons. Sequenced sample: naive CD4+ T cells from blood. These receptors were collected from a woman under 30 in good health.

This clone was counted only a few times. This rearrangement joins TRBV5-1 to TRBJ2-5, with D hard to call. The DNA end favors TRBJ2-7, so the J call may be wrong. CDR3 length equals 15 residues. Germline values: CDR1 SGHRS, CDR2 YFSETQ. The CDR3 region is CASSPSSGRIYEQYF. In DNA, the CDR3 is TGCGCCAGCAGCCCTAGTTCCGGAAGAATCTACGAGCAGTACTTC.

This clone was picked up a small number of times. The chain combines TRBV19 with TRBJ2-1, with TRBD2 as a possible D gene (5 bases). V was cut by 6 bases and J by 7 bases, with 19 bases left in between. This CDR3 contains 15 residues. The germline V gene encodes CDR1 LNHDA and CDR2 SQIVND (reference sequence). CDR3 protein: CASRPPGVYLNEQFF. CDR3 sequence (DNA): TGTGCCAGTAGACCTCCCGGGGTGTACTTGAATGAGCAGTTCTTC.

The chain couples TRBV11-2 to TRBJ2-1; possible D gene TRBD1, 6 bases. CDR3 length: 16 residues. CDR1 and CDR2 (germline): SGHAT, FQNNGV. V was clipped by 3 bases and J by 5 bases, with 17 bases between them. This CDR3 reads CASSFNGGRYNNEQFF. The CDR3 DNA reads TGTGCCAGCAGCTTTAATGGGGGCCGCTACAACAATGAGCAGTTCTTC.

CDR3 DNA: TGCGCCAGCAGCCAGGTGAGCTCGGGTGGCACTGAAGCTTTCTTT. Translation: CASSQVSSGGTEAFF. V gene TRBV4-3 combines with J gene TRBJ1-1; no firm D call. The CDR3 is 15 residues long. V shed 3 bases and J shed 4 bases, with 15 bases lying between them. CDR1 and CDR2 (germline): LGHNA, YSLEER.

This clone came up a few times. CDR3 region: CASSLVREAGETQYF. CDR3 DNA: TGTGCCAGCAGCTTAGTGAGGGAAGCGGGAGAGACCCAGTACTTC. This chain links TRBV11-1 with TRBJ2-5, with D perhaps matching TRBD2 (6 bases). The V end lost 1 base, the J end lost 4 bases, and 13 bases lay between the germline ends. The CDR3 has 15 amino acids. Germline V gene data show CDR1 as SGHAT and CDR2 as FQDESV (reference sequence).

A note on this clone: Different DNA sequences within this sample yield the same CDR3. The genes are TRBV6-5 and TRBJ2-1; D is ambiguous. V shed 4 bases and J shed 0 bases, with 4 bases lying between them. Germline lookup yields CDR1 MNHEY and CDR2 SVGAGI. The CDR3 loop spans 13 amino acids. DNA for the CDR3: TGTGCCAGCAGTTCCAGCTCCTACAATGAGCAGTTCTTC. This encodes CASSSSSYNEQFF.

This clone was observed a few times. J is TRBJ2-1 and V is TRBV28; perhaps TRBD2 as D (5 bases). Trimming took off 8 bases at V and 4 bases at J, with 6 bases between the two ends. The CDR3 has 11 residues. Germline loops: CDR1 MDHEN, CDR2 SYDVKM. CDR3 in amino acids: CASGGYNEQFF. The CDR3 DNA reads as TGTGCCAGCGGAGGATACAATGAGCAGTTCTTC. Full variable domain (remainder filled in from reference TRBV28 and TRBJ2-1): DVKVTQSSRYLVKRTGEKVFLECVQDMDHENMFWYRQDPGLGLRLIYFSYDVKMKEKGDIPEGYSVSREKKERFSLILESASTNQTSMYLCASGGYNEQFFGPGTRLTVL.

In this sample, this clone turned up a few times. The V and J genes are TRBV10-3 and TRBJ2-1; 10 bases fit TRBD2. Trimming at V came to 4 bases and at J to 5 bases, leaving 5 bases not matched to a gene. Germline values: CDR1 ENHRY, CDR2 SYGVKD. The CDR3 runs to 15 residues. CDR3 amino acids: CAISGALAGDNEQFF. The CDR3 coding sequence is TGTGCCATCAGTGGCGCGCTAGCGGGGGACAATGAGCAGTTCTTC.

The V call is TRBV2, the J call TRBJ1-1; TRBD1 might be the D (6 bases). The germline gives CDR1 SNHLY, CDR2 FYNNEI. This CDR3 region has 11 residues. Trimming removed 6 bases from V and 7 bases from J, with 9 bases in between. Here the CDR3 DNA reads TGTGCCAGCAGGGACAGCTTTGAAGCTTTCTTT. Residues: CASRDSFEAFF. The entire variable domain, with the rest obtained from reference TRBV2 and TRBJ1-1, is as follows: EPEVTQTPSHQVTQMGQEVILRCVPISNHLYFYWYRQILGQKVEFLVSFYNNEISEKSEIFDDQFSVERPDGSNFTLKIRSTKLEDSAMYFCASRDSFEAFFGQGTRLTVV.

The chain uses TRBV11-2 and TRBJ2-1, with 10 bases that match TRBD2. The CDR3 has 15 amino acids. CDR1 and CDR2 from the germline V gene are SGHAT and FQNNGV. The V and J ends lost 5 bases and 11 bases, in that order; junction bases with no gene match: 12. CDR3 bases: TGTGCCAGCAGCCTCCGGCTAGCGGGAGACCGGCAGCAGTTCTTC. The encoded protein is CASSLRLAGDRQQFF. The full variable domain, its missing parts supplied by reference TRBV11-2 and TRBJ2-1, is EAGVAQSPRYKIIEKRQSVAFWCNPISGHATLYWYQQILGQGPKLLIQFQNNGVVDDSQLPKDRFSAERLKGVDSTLKIQPAKLEDSAVYLCASSLRLAGDRQQFFGPGTRLTVL.

The chain recombines TRBV19 with TRBJ2-5, with 9 nucleotides matching TRBD2. After removal of 3 bases from V and 5 bases from J, the junction contained 16 bases not matched to a gene. The CDR3 contains 18 residues. Germline V CDR1 and CDR2: LNHDA, SQIVND (reference sequence). CDR3 DNA sequence: TGTGCCAGTAGTATCGTCTATGCGGGAGGGCCCCTAACGGAGACCCAGTACTTC. It encodes CASSIVYAGGPLTETQYF. The full variable domain, in which reference TRBV19 and TRBJ2-5 provide the parts outside the CDR3, is DGGITQSPKYLFRKEGQNVTLSCEQNLNHDAMYWYRQDPGQGLRLIYYSQIVNDFQKGDIAEGYSVSREKKESFPLTVTSAQKNPTAFYLCASSIVYAGGPLTETQYFGPGTRLLVL.

The chain joins TRBV27 to TRBJ2-7; 8 bases are a match to TRBD1. The CDR3 runs 15 residues. In germline, CDR1 is MNHEY, CDR2 SMNVEV (reference sequence). V shed 5 bases and J 0 bases; nucleotides not matched to a gene: 6. This chain's CDR3 is CASSPWTGSSYEQYF. CDR3 in DNA: TGTGCCAGCAGTCCTTGGACAGGGAGCTCCTACGAGCAGTACTTC.

V and J are TRBV25-1 and TRBJ1-3; no clear D gene. The germline V gene encodes CDR1 MGHDK and CDR2 SYGVNS. Between the trimmed V and J ends, which lost 4 bases and 1 base, there was a span of 8 bases. The CDR3 contains 14 residues. CDR3 DNA sequence: TGTGCCAGCAGTGGGACGGTATCTGGAAACACCATATATTTT. It codes for CASSGTVSGNTIYF.

For this clone: The same CDR3 can be traced to other DNA sequences in this sample. The chain couples TRBV7-2 to TRBJ2-1; 7 nucleotides match TRBD2. J was trimmed by 0 bases and V by 1 base; bases with no gene match: 0. CDR3 length equals 15 residues. The germline V gene encodes CDR1 SGHTA and CDR2 FQGNSA. CDR3: CASSLGTSSYNEQFF. DNA of the CDR3: TGTGCCAGCAGCTTAGGGACTAGCTCCTACAATGAGCAGTTCTTC.